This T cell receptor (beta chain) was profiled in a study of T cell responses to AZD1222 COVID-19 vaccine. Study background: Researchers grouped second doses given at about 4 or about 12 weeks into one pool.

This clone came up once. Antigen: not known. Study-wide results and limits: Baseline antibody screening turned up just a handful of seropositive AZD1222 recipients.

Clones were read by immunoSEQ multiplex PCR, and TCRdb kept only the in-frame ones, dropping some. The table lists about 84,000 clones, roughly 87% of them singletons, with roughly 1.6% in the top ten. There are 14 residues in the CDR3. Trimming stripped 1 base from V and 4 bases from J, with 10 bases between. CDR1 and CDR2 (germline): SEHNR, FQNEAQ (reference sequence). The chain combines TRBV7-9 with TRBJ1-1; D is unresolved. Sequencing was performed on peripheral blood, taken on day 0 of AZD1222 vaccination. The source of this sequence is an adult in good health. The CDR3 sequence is CASSLVFRRTEAFF. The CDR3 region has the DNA TGTGCCAGCAGCTTAGTTTTCAGGCGCACTGAAGCTTTCTTT.